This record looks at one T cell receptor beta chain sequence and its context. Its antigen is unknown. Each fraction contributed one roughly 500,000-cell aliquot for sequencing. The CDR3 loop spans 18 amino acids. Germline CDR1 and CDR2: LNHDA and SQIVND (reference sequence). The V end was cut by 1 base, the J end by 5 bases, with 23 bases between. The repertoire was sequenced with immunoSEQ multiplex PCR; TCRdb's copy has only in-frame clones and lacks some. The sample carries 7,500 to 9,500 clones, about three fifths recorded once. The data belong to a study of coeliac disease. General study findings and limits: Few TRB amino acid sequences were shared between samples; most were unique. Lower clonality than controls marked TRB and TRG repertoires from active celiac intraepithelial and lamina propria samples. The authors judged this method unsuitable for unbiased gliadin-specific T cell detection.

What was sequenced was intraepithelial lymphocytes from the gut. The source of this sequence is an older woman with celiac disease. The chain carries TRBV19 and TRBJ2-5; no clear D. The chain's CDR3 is CASSIGGRIRVSRETQYF. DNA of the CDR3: TGTGCCAGTAGTATAGGAGGAAGGATAAGAGTGTCCCGGGAGACCCAGTACTTC. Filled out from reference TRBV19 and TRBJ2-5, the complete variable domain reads DGGITQSPKYLFRKEGQNVTLSCEQNLNHDAMYWYRQDPGQGLRLIYYSQIVNDFQKGDIAEGYSVSREKKESFPLTVTSAQKNPTAFYLCASSIGGRIRVSRETQYFGPGTRLLVL.